This T cell receptor (beta chain) originates from a study of blood T cell repertoires in COVID-19. Looking at the study overall: Sites across the United States, Italy and Spain contributed samples from acute and convalescent COVID-19. Sources were T cells, B-cell-depleted T cells, or PBMCs; the material itself was cDNA or gDNA.

The J segment lost 5 bases and the V segment lost 1 base, leaving 5 bases of the junction unmatched. CDR1 and CDR2 (germline): SGHRS, YFSETQ. The CDR3 spans 14 residues. In this sample, this clone turned up a few times. Original handling: Amplified reference gene primers provided the basis for estimating nucleated cell counts. Only in-frame clones appear in the TCRdb table, and some are missing; sequencing was by immunoSEQ multiplex PCR. Clone size and V and J calls were adopted from that table, with D and trimming inferred from the DNA. This table has 300,000 to 400,000 clones, 85% to 90% appearing once.

Input material: peripheral blood. This chain joins TRBV5-1 and TRBJ2-7; 8 bases line up with TRBD2. The TCR comes from a woman between 45 and 65 years old with active or convalescent COVID-19. CDR3 in amino acids: CASSLTAGVNEQYF. The CDR3 nucleotides are TGCGCCAGCAGCTTGACAGCGGGAGTCAACGAGCAGTACTTC.